This entry features one TCR beta chain sequence. Its antigen is undetermined. Germline assignment: CDR1 MGHRA and CDR2 YSYEKL. Trimming pared 0 bases from V and 0 bases from J, leaving 15 bases between. This CDR3 spans 19 amino acids. The record originates from a study of OX40 agonist ivuxolimab in advanced cancers. Points from the study as a whole: Clonal expansion was among the lowest in partial responders at 0.1-3.0 mg/kg, especially CD8+.

Sequencing was performed with immunoSEQ multiplex PCR; in TCRdb, only in-frame clones are kept and a portion is missing. Here the sample spans more than 55,000 clones, approximately 90% being singletons. The TCR comes from an adult with an advanced solid tumor such as melanoma, head and neck, liver or kidney cancer. Sequencing was performed on CD4+ or CD8+ T cells sorted from blood, taken in a trial of the OX40 agonist ivuxolimab. This chain joins TRBV4-1 and TRBJ2-6, with D unclear. The CDR3 here is CASSQESPRPGSGANVLTF. CDR3 in DNA: TGCGCCAGCAGCCAAGAAAGCCCAAGACCGGGCTCTGGGGCCAACGTCCTGACTTTC.